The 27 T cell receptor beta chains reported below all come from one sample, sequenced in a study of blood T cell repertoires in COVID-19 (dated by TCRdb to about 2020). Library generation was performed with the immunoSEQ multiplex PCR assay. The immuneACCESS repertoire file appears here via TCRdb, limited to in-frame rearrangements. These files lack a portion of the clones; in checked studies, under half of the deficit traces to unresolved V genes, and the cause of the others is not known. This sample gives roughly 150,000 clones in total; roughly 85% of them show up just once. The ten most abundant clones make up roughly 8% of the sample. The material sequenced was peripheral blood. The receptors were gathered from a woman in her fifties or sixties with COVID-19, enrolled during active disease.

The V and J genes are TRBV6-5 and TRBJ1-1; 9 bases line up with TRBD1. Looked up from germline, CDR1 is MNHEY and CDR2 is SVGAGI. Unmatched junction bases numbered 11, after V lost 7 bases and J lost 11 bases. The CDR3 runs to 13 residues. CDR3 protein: CASNGQGRWGAFF. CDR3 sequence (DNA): TGTGCCAGCAACGGACAGGGGAGGTGGGGGGCTTTCTTT.

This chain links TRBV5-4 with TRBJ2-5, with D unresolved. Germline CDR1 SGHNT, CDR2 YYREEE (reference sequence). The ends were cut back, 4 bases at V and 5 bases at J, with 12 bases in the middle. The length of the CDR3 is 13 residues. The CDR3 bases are TGTGCCAGCAGCCCGGTTGGGCTGGAGACCCAGTACTTC. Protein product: CASSPVGLETQYF.

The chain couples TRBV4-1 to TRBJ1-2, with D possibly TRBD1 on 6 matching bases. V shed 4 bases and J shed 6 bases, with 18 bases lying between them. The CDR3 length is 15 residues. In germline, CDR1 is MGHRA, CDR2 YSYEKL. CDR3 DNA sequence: TGCGCCAGCAGCCTAACCCCACACAGGGCGGATGGCTACACCTTC. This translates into CASSLTPHRADGYTF.

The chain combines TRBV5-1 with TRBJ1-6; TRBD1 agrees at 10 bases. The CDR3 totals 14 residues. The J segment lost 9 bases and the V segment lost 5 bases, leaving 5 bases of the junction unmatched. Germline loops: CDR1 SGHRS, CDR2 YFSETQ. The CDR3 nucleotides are TGCGCCAGCAGTTCCGGACAGGGGGGTTCACCCCTCCACTTT. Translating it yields CASSSGQGGSPLHF.

The CDR3 sequence: CATSDSDRPYNEQFF. As DNA, the CDR3 is TGTGCCACCAGTGATTCGGACAGACCCTACAATGAGCAGTTCTTC. J is TRBJ2-1 and V is TRBV24-1; possibly TRBD1 for D (6 bases). Trimming removed 2 bases from V and 2 bases from J, with 9 bases in between. CDR1 and CDR2 (germline): KGHDR, SFDVKD. The CDR3 is 15 amino acids.

CDR3 in DNA: TGCAGCGTTGTATCACACGCAGGGACCGGGGAGCTGTTTTTT. It translates to CSVVSHAGTGELFF. The rearrangement joins TRBV29-1 to TRBJ2-2; tentatively, D is TRBD1 (5 bases). Germline loops: CDR1 SQVTM, CDR2 ANQGSEA. V was shortened by 4 bases and J by 5 bases, with 14 bases between the two germline ends. The length of the CDR3 is 14 residues.

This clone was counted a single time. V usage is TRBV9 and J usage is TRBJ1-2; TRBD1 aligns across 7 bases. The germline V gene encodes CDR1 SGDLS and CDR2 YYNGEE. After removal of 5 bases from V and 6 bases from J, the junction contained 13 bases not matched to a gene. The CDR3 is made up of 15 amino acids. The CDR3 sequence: CASSFQGTANNGYTF. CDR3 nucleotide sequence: TGTGCCAGCAGTTTCCAAGGGACAGCGAACAATGGCTACACCTTC.

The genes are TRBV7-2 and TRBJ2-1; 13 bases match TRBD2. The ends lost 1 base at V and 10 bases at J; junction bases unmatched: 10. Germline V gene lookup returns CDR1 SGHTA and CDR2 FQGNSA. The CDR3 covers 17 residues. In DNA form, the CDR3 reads TGTGCCAGCAGCTTAGGGGGAACTAGCGGGAGGGCCGGGGAGCAGTTCTTC. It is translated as CASSLGGTSGRAGEQFF.

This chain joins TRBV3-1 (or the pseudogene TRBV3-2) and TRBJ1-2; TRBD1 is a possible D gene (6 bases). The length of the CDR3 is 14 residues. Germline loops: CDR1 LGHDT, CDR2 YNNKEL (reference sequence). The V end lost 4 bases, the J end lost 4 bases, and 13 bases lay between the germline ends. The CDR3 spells CASSPTTGTYGYTF. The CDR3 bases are TGTGCCAGCAGCCCTACGACAGGTACCTATGGCTACACCTTC.

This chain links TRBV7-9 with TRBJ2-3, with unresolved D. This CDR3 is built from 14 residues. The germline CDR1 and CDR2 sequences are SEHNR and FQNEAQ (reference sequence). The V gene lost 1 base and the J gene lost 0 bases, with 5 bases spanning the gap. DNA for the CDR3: TGTGCCAGCAGCTTAGTACAGAGCACAGATACGCAGTATTTT. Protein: CASSLVQSTDTQYF.

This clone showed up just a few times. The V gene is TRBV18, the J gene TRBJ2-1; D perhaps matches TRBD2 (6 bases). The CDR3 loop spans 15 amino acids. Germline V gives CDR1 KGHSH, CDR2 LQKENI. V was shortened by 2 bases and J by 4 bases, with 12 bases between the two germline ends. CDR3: CASSPGVRGYNEQFF. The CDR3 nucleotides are TGTGCCAGCTCACCAGGGGTGCGGGGATACAATGAGCAGTTCTTC.

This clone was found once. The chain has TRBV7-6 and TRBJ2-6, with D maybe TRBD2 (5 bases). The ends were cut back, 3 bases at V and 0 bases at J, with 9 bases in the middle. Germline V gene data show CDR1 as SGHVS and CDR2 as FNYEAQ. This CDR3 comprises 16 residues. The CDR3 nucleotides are TGTGCCAGCAGCTTGGAGGTCTTCTCTGGGGCCAACGTCCTGACTTTC. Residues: CASSLEVFSGANVLTF.

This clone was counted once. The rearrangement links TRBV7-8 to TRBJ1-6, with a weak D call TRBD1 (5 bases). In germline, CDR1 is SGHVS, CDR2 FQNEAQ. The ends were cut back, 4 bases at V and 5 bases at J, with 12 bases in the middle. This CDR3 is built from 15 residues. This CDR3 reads CASSWGGNNNSPLHF. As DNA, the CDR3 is TGTGCCAGCAGCTGGGGGGGGAACAATAATTCACCCCTCCACTTT.

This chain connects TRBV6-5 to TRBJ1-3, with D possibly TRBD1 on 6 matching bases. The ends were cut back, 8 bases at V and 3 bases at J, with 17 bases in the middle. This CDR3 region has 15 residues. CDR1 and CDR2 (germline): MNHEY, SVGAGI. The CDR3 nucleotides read TGTGCCAGCGGGGAGGGGGGCCATTTTGGAAACACCATATATTTT. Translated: CASGEGGHFGNTIYF.

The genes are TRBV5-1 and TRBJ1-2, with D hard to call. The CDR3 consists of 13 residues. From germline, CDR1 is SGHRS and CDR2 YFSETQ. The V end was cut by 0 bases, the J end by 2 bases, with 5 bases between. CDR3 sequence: CASSLAGNYGYTF. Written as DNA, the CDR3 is TGCGCCAGCAGCTTGGCGGGGAACTATGGCTACACCTTC. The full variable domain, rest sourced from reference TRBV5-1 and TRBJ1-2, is KAGVTQTPRYLIKTRGQQVTLSCSPISGHRSVSWYQQTPGQGLQFLFEYFSETQRNKGNFPGRFSGRQFSNSRSEMNVSTLELGDSALYLCASSLAGNYGYTFGSGTRLTVV.

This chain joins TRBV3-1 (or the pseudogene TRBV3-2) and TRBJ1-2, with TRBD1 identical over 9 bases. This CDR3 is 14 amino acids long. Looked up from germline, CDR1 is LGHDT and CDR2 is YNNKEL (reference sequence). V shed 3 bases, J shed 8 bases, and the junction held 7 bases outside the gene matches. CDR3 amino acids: CASSHSGQGRGYTF. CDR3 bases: TGTGCCAGCAGCCACTCGGGACAGGGAAGGGGCTACACCTTC.

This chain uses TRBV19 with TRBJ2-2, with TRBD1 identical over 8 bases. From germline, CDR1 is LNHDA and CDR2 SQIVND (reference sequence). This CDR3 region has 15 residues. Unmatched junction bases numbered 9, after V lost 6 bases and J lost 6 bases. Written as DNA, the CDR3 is TGTGCCAGTAGAGCCGGACAGGGATCCGCCGGGGAGCTGTTTTTT. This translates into CASRAGQGSAGELFF.

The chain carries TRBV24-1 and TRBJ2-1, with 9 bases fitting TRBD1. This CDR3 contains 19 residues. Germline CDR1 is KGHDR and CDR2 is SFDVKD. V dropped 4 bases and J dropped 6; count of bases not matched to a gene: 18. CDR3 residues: CATSDSTRTGTGTVNEQFF. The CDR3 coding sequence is TGTGCCACCAGTGACTCCACTAGAACCGGGACAGGGACCGTCAATGAGCAGTTCTTC.

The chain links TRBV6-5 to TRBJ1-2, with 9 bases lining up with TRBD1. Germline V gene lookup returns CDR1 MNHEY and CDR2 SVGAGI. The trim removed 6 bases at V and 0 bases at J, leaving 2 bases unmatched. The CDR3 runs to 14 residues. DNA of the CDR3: TGTGCCAGCAGATACAGGGGGCCTAACTATGGCTACACCTTC. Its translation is CASRYRGPNYGYTF.

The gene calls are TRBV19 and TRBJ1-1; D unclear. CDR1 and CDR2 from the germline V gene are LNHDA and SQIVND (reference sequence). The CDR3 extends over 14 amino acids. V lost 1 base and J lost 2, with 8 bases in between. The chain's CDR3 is CASSIATTNTEAFF. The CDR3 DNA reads TGTGCCAGTAGTATAGCTACCACTAACACTGAAGCTTTCTTT.

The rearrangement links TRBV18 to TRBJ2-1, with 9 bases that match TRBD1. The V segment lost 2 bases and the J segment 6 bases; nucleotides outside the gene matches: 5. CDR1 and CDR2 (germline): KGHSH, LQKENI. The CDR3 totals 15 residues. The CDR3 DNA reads TGTGCCAGCTCACCAGGACAGGGGTTGATCAATGAGCAGTTCTTC. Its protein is CASSPGQGLINEQFF.

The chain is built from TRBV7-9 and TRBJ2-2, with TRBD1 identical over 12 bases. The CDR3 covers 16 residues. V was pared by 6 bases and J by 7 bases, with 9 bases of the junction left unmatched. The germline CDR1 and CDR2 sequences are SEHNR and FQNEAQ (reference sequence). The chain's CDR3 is CASRPPGQGAGGELFF. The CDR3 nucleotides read TGTGCCAGCAGACCGCCGGGACAGGGGGCCGGCGGGGAGCTGTTTTTT.

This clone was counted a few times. CDR3 sequence: CASTSGQHTDTQYF. Here the CDR3 DNA reads TGTGCCAGCACCTCGGGACAGCACACAGATACGCAGTATTTT. The chain recombines TRBV6-5 with TRBJ2-3, with 7 bases fitting TRBD1. The germline V gene encodes CDR1 MNHEY and CDR2 SVGAGI. The junction had 6 bases not matched to a gene; V was cut back by 7 bases and J by 2 bases. The CDR3 has 14 residues.

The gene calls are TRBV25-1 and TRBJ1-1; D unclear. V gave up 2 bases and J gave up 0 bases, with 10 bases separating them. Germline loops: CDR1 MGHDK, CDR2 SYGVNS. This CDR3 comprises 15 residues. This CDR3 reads CASSEGERVNTEAFF. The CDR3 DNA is TGTGCCAGCAGTGAAGGTGAGAGAGTGAACACTGAAGCTTTCTTT.

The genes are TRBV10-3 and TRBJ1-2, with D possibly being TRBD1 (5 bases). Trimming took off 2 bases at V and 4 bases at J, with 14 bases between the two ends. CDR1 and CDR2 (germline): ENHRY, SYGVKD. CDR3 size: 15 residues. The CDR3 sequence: CAISENSGLVYGYTF. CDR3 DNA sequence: TGTGCCATCAGTGAGAATTCGGGACTGGTCTATGGCTACACCTTC.

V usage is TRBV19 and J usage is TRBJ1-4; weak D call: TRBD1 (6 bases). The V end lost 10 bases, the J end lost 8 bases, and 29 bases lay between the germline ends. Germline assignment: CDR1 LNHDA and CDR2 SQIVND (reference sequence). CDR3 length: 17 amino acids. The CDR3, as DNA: TGTGCCACCGTCGGTACCGGGACAAGGCGCTTTGGGGAAAAACTGTTTTTT. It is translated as CATVGTGTRRFGEKLFF.

This chain's CDR3 is CASSYSRGGRLSPLHF. The CDR3 bases are TGTGCCAGCAGTTACTCCAGAGGGGGCAGATTATCACCCCTCCACTTT. The chain couples TRBV6-5 to TRBJ1-6, with 7 nucleotides matching TRBD1. The CDR3 length is 16 residues. V trimming: 0 bases; J trimming: 10 bases; junction bases outside the gene matches: 9. Germline V lookup: CDR1 MNHEY, CDR2 SVGAGI.